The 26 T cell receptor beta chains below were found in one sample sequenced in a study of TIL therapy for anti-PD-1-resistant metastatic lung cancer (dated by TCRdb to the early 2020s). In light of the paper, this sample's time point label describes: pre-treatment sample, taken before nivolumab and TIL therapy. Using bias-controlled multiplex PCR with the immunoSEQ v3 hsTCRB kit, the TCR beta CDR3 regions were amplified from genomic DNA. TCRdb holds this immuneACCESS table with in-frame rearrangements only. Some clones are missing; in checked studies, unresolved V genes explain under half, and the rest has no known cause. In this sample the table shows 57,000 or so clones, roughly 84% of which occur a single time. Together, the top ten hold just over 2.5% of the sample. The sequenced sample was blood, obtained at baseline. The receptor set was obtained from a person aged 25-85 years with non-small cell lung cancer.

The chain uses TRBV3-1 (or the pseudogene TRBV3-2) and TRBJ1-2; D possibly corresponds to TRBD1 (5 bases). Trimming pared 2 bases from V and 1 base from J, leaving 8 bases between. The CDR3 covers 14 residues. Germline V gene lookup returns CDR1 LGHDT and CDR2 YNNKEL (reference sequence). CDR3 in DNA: TGTGCCAGCAGCCAACCGGGACTTAACTATGGCTACACCTTC. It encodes CASSQPGLNYGYTF.

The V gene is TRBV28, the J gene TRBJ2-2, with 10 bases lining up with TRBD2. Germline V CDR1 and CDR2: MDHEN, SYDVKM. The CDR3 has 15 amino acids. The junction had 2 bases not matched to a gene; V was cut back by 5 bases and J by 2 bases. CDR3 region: CASSTSGENTGELFF. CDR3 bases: TGTGCCAGCAGTACTAGCGGGGAAAACACCGGGGAGCTGTTTTTT.

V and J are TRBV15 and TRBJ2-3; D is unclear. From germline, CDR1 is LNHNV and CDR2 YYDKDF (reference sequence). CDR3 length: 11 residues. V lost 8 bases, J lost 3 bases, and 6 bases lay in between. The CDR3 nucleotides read TGTGCCACCGCAGCAACAGATACGCAGTATTTT. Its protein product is CATAATDTQYF.

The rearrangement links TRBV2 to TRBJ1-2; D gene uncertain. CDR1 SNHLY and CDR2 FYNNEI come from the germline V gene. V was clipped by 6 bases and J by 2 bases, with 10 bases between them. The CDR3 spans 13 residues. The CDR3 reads CASRPDLNYGYTF. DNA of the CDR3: TGTGCCAGCAGGCCGGACTTAAACTATGGCTACACCTTC. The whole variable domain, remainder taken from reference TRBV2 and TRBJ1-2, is EPEVTQTPSHQVTQMGQEVILRCVPISNHLYFYWYRQILGQKVEFLVSFYNNEISEKSEIFDDQFSVERPDGSNFTLKIRSTKLEDSAMYFCASRPDLNYGYTFGSGTRLTVV.

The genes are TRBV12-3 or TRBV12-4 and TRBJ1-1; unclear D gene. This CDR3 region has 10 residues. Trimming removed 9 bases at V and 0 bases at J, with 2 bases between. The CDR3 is CASMNTEAFF. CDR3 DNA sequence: TGTGCCAGTATGAACACTGAAGCTTTCTTT.

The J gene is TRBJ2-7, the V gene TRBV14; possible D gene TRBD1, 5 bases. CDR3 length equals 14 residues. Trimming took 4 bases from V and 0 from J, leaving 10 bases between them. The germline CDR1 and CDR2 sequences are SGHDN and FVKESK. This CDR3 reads CASSPDSSSYEQYF. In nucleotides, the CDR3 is TGTGCCAGCAGCCCAGACAGCAGCTCCTACGAGCAGTACTTC.

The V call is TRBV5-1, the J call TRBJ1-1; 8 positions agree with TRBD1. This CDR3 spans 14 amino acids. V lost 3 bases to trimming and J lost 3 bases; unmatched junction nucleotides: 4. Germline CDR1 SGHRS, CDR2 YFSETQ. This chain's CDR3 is CASSYPDRDTEAFF. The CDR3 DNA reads TGCGCCAGCAGCTATCCGGACAGGGACACTGAAGCTTTCTTT.

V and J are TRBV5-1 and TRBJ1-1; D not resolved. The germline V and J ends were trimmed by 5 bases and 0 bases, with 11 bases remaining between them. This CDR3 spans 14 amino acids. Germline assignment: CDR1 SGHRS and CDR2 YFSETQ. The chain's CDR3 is CASSDSGMNTEAFF. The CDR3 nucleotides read TGCGCCAGCAGTGACTCGGGAATGAACACTGAAGCTTTCTTT.

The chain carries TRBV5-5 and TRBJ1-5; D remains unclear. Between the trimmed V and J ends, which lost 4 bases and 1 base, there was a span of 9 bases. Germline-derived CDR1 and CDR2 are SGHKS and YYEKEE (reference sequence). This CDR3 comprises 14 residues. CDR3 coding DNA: TGTGCCAGCAGCCCGGCCGAGAGCAATCAGCCCCAGCATTTT. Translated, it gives CASSPAESNQPQHF.

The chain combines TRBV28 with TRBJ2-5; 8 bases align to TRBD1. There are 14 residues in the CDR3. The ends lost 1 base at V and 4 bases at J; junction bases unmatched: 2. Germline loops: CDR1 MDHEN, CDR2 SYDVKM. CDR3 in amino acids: CASSLFRGRETQYF. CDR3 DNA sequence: TGTGCCAGCAGTTTATTCAGGGGGCGAGAGACCCAGTACTTC. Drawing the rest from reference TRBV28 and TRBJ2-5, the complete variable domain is DVKVTQSSRYLVKRTGEKVFLECVQDMDHENMFWYRQDPGLGLRLIYFSYDVKMKEKGDIPEGYSVSREKKERFSLILESASTNQTSMYLCASSLFRGRETQYFGPGTRLLVL.

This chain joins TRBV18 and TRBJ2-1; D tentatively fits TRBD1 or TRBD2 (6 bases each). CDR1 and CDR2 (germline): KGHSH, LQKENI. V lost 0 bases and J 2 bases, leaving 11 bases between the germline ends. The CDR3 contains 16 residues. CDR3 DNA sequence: TGTGCCAGCTCACCACCCCGGGGGCCGCCCTACAATGAGCAGTTCTTC. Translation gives CASSPPRGPPYNEQFF.

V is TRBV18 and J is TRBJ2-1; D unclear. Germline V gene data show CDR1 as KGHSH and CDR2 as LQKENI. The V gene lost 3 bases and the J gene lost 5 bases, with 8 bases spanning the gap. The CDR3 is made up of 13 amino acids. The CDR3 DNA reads TGTGCCAGCTCACCCGGCAGTCACAATGAGCAGTTCTTC. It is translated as CASSPGSHNEQFF.

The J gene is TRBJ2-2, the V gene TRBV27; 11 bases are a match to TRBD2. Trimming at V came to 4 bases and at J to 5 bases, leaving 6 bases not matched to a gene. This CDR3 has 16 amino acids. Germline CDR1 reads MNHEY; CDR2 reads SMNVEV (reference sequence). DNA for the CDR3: TGTGCCAGCAGTTCACTTAGCGGGGGGGGGACCGGGGAGCTGTTTTTT. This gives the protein CASSSLSGGGTGELFF.

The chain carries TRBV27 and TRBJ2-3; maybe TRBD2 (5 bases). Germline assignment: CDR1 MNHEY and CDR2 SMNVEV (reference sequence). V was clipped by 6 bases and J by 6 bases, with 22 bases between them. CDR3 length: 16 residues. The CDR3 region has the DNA TGTGCCAGCAGACTAGTGGCCGGGCCCTATATGGATACGCAGTATTTT. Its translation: CASRLVAGPYMDTQYF.

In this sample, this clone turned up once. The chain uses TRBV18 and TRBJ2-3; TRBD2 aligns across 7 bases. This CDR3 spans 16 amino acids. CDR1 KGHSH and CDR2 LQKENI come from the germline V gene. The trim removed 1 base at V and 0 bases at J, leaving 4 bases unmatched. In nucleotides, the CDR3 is TGTGCCAGCTCACCACGCGCGGGAGTAAGCACAGATACGCAGTATTTT. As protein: CASSPRAGVSTDTQYF.

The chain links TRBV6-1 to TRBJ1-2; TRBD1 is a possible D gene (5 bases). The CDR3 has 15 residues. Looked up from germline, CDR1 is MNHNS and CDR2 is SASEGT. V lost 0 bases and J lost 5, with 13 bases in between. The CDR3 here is CASSEATRDFYGYTF. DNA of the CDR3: TGTGCCAGCAGTGAAGCGACCAGGGATTTTTATGGCTACACCTTC.

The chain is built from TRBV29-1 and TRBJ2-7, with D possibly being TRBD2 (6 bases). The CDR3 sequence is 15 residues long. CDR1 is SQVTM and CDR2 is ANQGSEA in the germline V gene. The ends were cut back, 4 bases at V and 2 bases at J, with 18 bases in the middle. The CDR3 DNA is TGCAGCGTTGTAAATCGGGACTTACCTCCCTACGAGCAGTACTTC. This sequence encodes CSVVNRDLPPYEQYF.

This CDR3 reads CASSLVISQSRHGYTF. DNA of the CDR3: TGTGCCAGCAGCTTAGTAATCTCACAGTCGAGGCATGGCTACACCTTC. This chain joins TRBV7-2 and TRBJ1-2; no clear D gene. Germline V lookup: CDR1 SGHTA, CDR2 FQGNSA. The CDR3 runs 16 residues. Trimming took off 1 base at V and 6 bases at J, with 18 bases between the two ends.

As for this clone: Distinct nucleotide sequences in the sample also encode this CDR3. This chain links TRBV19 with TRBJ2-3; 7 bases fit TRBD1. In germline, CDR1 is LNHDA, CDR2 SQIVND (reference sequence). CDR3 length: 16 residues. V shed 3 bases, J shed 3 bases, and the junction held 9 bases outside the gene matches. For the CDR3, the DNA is TGTGCCAGTAGTATCGGTCCCCCAGGGGGAACAGATACGCAGTATTTT. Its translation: CASSIGPPGGTDTQYF.

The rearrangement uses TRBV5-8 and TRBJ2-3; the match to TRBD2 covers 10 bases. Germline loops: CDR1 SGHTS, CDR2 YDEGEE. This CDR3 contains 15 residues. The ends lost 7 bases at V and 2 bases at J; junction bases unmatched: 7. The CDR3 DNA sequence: TGTGCCAGCGACTACGGACTAGCGGACACAGATACGCAGTATTTT. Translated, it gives CASDYGLADTDTQYF.

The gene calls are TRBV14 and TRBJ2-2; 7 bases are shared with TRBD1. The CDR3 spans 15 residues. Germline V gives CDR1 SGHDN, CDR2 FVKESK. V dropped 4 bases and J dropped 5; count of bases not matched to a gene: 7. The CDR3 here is CASSPTPGGTGELFF. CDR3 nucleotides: TGTGCCAGCAGCCCAACGCCAGGGGGAACCGGGGAGCTGTTTTTT. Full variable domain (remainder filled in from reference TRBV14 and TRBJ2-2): EAGVTQFPSHSVIEKGQTVTLRCDPISGHDNLYWYRRVMGKEIKFLLHFVKESKQDESGMPNNRFLAERTGGTYSTLKVQPAELEDSGVYFCASSPTPGGTGELFFGEGSRLTVL.

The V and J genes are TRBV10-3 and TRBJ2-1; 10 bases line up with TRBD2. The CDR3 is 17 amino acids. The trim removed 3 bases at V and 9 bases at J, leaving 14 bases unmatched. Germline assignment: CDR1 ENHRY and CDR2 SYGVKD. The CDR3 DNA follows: TGTGCCATCAGTGATCCTAGTAGAGCGGGAGGGCTCGGTGAGCAGTTCTTC. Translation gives CAISDPSRAGGLGEQFF.

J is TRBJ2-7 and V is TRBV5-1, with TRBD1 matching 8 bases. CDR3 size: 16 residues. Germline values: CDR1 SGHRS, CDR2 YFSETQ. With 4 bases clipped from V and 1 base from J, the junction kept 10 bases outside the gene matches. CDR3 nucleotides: TGCGCCAGCAGCGTAGCCGAACAGGGGGTATCCTACGAGCAGTACTTC. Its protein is CASSVAEQGVSYEQYF.

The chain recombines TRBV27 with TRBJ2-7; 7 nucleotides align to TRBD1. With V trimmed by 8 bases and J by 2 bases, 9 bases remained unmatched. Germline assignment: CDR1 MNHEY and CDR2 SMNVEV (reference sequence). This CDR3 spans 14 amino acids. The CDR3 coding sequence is TGTGCCAGCGGAAGAACCGGGACAGCCTACGAGCAGTACTTC. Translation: CASGRTGTAYEQYF.

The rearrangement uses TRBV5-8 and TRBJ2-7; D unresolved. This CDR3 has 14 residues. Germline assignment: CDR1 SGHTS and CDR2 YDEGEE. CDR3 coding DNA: TGTCCTTCCATCCCTCGCGAAGAAAACTACGAGCAGTACTTC. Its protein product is CPSIPREENYEQYF.

CDR3 nucleotide sequence: TGTGCCAGCAGTGCCGGACAGAGTTACGAGCAGTACTTC. This sequence encodes CASSAGQSYEQYF. The chain recombines TRBV7-6 with TRBJ2-7; tentative D call: TRBD1 (6 bases). The CDR3 totals 13 residues. The germline V gene encodes CDR1 SGHVS and CDR2 FNYEAQ. V lost 6 bases to trimming and J lost 4 bases, with 13 bases between them. Looking up the rest from reference TRBV7-6 and TRBJ2-7 gives the full variable domain: GAGVSQSPRYKVTKRGQDVALRCDPISGHVSLYWYRQALGQGPEFLTYFNYEAQQDKSGLPNDRFSAERPEGSISTLTIQRTEQRDSAMYRCASSAGQSYEQYFGPGTRLTVT.